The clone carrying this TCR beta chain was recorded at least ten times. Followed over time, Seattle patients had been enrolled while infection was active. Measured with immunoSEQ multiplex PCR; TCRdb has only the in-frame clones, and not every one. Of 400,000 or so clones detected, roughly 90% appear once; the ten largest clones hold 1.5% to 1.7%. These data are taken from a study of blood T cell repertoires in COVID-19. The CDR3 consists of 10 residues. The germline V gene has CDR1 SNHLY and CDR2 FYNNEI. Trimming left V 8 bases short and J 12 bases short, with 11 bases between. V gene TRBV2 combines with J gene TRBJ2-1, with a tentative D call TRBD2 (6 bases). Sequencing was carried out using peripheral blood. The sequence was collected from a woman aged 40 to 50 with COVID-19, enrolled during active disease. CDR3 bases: TGTGCCAGCGGAGGGACTCTGCAGTTCTTC. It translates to CASGGTLQFF.